This is a list of T cell receptor beta chains from one sample in a study of regulatory T cells in long-lasting Graves disease. TCRdb redid the calling of the multiplex PCR reads with MiXCR, one entry per CDR3 protein. Found here are fewer than 500,000 distinct CDR3 sequences, about 16% of them singletons; the top ten hold approximately 12%. These sequences were also reported in another study, on T cells in Graves' hyperthyroidism and ophthalmopathy.

Specimen: peripheral blood mononuclear cells (PBMCs), collected at new diagnosis, from a patient treated with antithyroid drugs. Source of these receptors: a man in his forties or fifties with Graves disease. CDR3s leave out the opening cysteine and the closing phenylalanine or tryptophan. The order of the fields is J gene, V gene, CDR3 protein.

TRBJ2-7	TRBV7-9	ASSKSGGWDEQY
TRBJ1-2	TRBV28	ASSSLLGTGVEGYT
TRBJ1-1	TRBV27	ASSPAPKNTEAF
TRBJ2-3	TRBV6-4	ASRPGLADTDTQY
TRBJ2-7	TRBV7-8	ASSLADHSYEQY
TRBJ2-2	TRBV9	ASSVAGGPNGELF
TRBJ2-3	TRBV2	ASRGRTSGADTQY
TRBJ1-1	TRBV20-1	SAQGLAEAF
TRBJ1-5	TRBV28	ASSMTGTLNWNQPQH
TRBJ1-4	TRBV12-3/TRBV12-4	ASSGGRGTGRATNEKLF
TRBJ2-1	TRBV27	ASRLLTSGRPVSYNEQF
TRBJ2-1	TRBV18	ASSPPMASSYNEQF
TRBJ2-3	TRBV19	ASRTLEAGERDTQY
TRBJ2-5	TRBV20-1	SALGSGTIMETQY